These 25 T cell receptor beta chains were sequenced from one sample in a study of cytomegalovirus exposure and HLA in healthy donors. Both 60 Vbeta primers and 13 Jbeta primers went into the PCR. Here immunoSEQ multiplex PCR was the method, and the copy in TCRdb shows in-frame clones only, minus some. In the table there are under 200,000 clones, roughly 70% of which are singletons. The sequenced sample consisted of PBMCs. The receptors were gathered from a woman aged 45-65 years in good health and CMV-seropositive.

The chain combines TRBV4-1 with TRBJ1-2; D might be TRBD1 (6 bases). Germline loops: CDR1 MGHRA, CDR2 YSYEKL. The CDR3 is 16 residues long. V was pared by 4 bases and J by 4 bases, with 19 bases between. CDR3 in DNA: TGCGCCAGCAGCCTACGGGGGGGGGCGGAGGTCTATGGCTACACCTTC. Translated, it gives CASSLRGGAEVYGYTF.

The rearrangement joins TRBV7-9 to TRBJ2-1; weak D call: TRBD2 (5 bases). The CDR3 spans 13 residues. Trimming took off 5 bases at V and 12 bases at J, with 17 bases between the two ends. The germline V gene encodes CDR1 SEHNR and CDR2 FQNEAQ (reference sequence). The CDR3 sequence is CASSAQGGRRQFF. CDR3 coding DNA: TGTGCCAGCAGCGCCCAAGGCGGGCGGAGGCAGTTCTTC.

The V call is TRBV4-1, the J call TRBJ1-5; 7 nucleotides match TRBD1. The CDR3 spans 16 residues. V lost 3 bases to trimming and J lost 1 base; unmatched junction nucleotides: 6. Germline CDR1 and CDR2: MGHRA and YSYEKL. This CDR3 reads CASSQRTGESNQPQHF. The CDR3 bases are TGCGCCAGCAGCCAGAGGACAGGAGAGAGCAATCAGCCCCAGCATTTT.

The genes are TRBV5-1 and TRBJ2-7; 7 bases are shared with TRBD1. Looked up from germline, CDR1 is SGHRS and CDR2 is YFSETQ. The CDR3 totals 14 residues. The J segment lost 5 bases and the V segment lost 0 bases, leaving 5 bases of the junction unmatched. The DNA for the CDR3 is TGCGCCAGCAGCTTGGGGCAGGGGGTCCACGAGCAGTACTTC. This sequence encodes CASSLGQGVHEQYF.

The genes are TRBV7-9 and TRBJ1-4, with 9 nucleotides matching TRBD1. This CDR3 region has 17 residues. J was trimmed by 7 bases and V by 3 bases; bases with no gene match: 12. The germline V gene encodes CDR1 SEHNR and CDR2 FQNEAQ (reference sequence). The CDR3 DNA reads as TGTGCCAGCAGCTTCCACCTCATGACAGGGGGATTTGAAAAACTGTTTTTT. It yields the protein CASSFHLMTGGFEKLFF.

The chain carries TRBV5-1 and TRBJ2-5; D ambiguous. The CDR3 loop spans 13 amino acids. The germline V and J ends were trimmed by 4 bases and 5 bases, with 12 bases remaining between them. The germline V gene has CDR1 SGHRS and CDR2 YFSETQ. The CDR3 DNA is TGCGCCAGCAGCCTGGGAACCCAGGAGACCCAGTACTTC. This codes for CASSLGTQETQYF.

This chain uses TRBV7-3 with TRBJ1-1; D uncertain. This CDR3 contains 14 residues. Germline CDR1 SGHTA, CDR2 FQGTGA. Trimming pared 0 bases from V and 3 bases from J, leaving 8 bases between. CDR3 residues: CASSLTGPHTEAFF. The CDR3, as DNA: TGTGCCAGCAGCTTAACTGGCCCGCACACTGAAGCTTTCTTT.

The chain is built from TRBV5-1 and TRBJ2-1; TRBD2 aligns across 9 bases. J gave up 5 bases and V 0 bases, and 15 bases lay outside the gene matches. The CDR3 extends over 19 amino acids. Per germline, CDR1 SGHRS and CDR2 YFSETQ. The CDR3 bases are TGCGCCAGCAGCTTGGATCTTAGCTTGAGGGCGGGGGGGGACAATGAGCAGTTCTTC. It translates to CASSLDLSLRAGGDNEQFF.

The rearrangement joins TRBV27 to TRBJ1-4, with 9 bases identical to TRBD1. Germline lookup yields CDR1 MNHEY and CDR2 SMNVEV (reference sequence). After removal of 3 bases from V and 10 bases from J, the junction contained 9 bases not matched to a gene. The CDR3 is made up of 15 amino acids. In nucleotides, the CDR3 is TGTGCCAGCAGTTTGGGTGGGACAGGGATTGGAAAACTGTTTTTT. Translating gives CASSLGGTGIGKLFF.

The V and J genes are TRBV11-2 and TRBJ1-1; TRBD1 might be the D (5 bases). The CDR3 length is 16 residues. Germline V gene data show CDR1 as SGHAT and CDR2 as FQNNGV. V lost 3 bases and J 4 bases, leaving 18 bases between the germline ends. The CDR3 loop reads CASSLHSSGGGTEAFF. CDR3 nucleotides: TGTGCCAGCAGCTTGCATTCAAGCGGCGGGGGCACTGAAGCTTTCTTT.

The chain is built from TRBV27 and TRBJ2-5; weak D call: TRBD1 (6 bases). The CDR3 is made up of 13 amino acids. V dropped 6 bases and J dropped 4 bases, with 12 bases sitting between them. The germline CDR1 and CDR2 sequences are MNHEY and SMNVEV (reference sequence). The CDR3 DNA follows: TGTGCCAGCAGGACAGGACTGGGAGAGACCCAGTACTTC. As protein: CASRTGLGETQYF.

The chain is built from TRBV27 and TRBJ1-2, with unresolved D. Germline V lookup: CDR1 MNHEY, CDR2 SMNVEV (reference sequence). The V and J ends lost 6 bases and 4 bases respectively, with 12 bases between them. This CDR3 is 13 amino acids long. CDR3 protein: CASSPGRSYGYTF. The DNA for the CDR3 is TGTGCCAGCAGCCCGGGTCGGAGCTATGGCTACACCTTC.

This clone was seen once. The chain joins TRBV5-5 to TRBJ2-7; D is perhaps TRBD2 (6 bases). Germline CDR1 is SGHKS and CDR2 is YYEKEE (reference sequence). V lost 2 bases and J lost 4, with 16 bases in between. The CDR3 has 15 amino acids. The CDR3 DNA sequence: TGTGCCAGCAGCTTTCCTGGGGACTCCCCTTACGAGCAGTACTTC. Protein: CASSFPGDSPYEQYF.

The chain combines TRBV29-1 with TRBJ1-2, with D possibly being TRBD1 (6 bases). The CDR3 runs 12 residues. Germline V CDR1 and CDR2: SQVTM, ANQGSEA. The V gene lost 6 bases and the J gene lost 3 bases, with 11 bases spanning the gap. The CDR3 loop reads CSVAGVDYGYTF. CDR3 sequence (DNA): TGCAGCGTAGCAGGGGTTGACTATGGCTACACCTTC.

In this sample, this clone turned up a few times. The chain recombines TRBV15 with TRBJ1-2, with D unclear. Looked up from germline, CDR1 is LNHNV and CDR2 is YYDKDF (reference sequence). V was trimmed by 3 bases and J by 2 bases, leaving 7 bases between them. The CDR3 has 13 amino acids. CDR3 DNA sequence: TGTGCCACCAGCAGCCGGTACAACTATGGCTACACCTTC. Translation: CATSSRYNYGYTF.

This CDR3 reads CASTVSQGDAYNSPLHF. CDR3 DNA: TGTGCCAGTACCGTCTCCCAGGGTGACGCCTATAATTCACCCCTCCACTTT. This chain uses TRBV19 with TRBJ1-6; a possible D gene is TRBD1 (5 bases). V gave up 7 bases and J gave up 2 bases, with 18 bases separating them. The germline CDR1 and CDR2 sequences are LNHDA and SQIVND (reference sequence). This CDR3 is built from 17 residues.

This chain connects TRBV9 to TRBJ1-1; D is unclear. The ends were cut back, 4 bases at V and 4 bases at J, with 17 bases in the middle. The CDR3 runs 15 residues. CDR1 SGDLS and CDR2 YYNGEE come from the germline V gene. CDR3 sequence: CASSSGVGLITEAFF. CDR3 DNA: TGTGCCAGCAGCTCCGGGGTGGGCCTTATCACTGAAGCTTTCTTT.

The chain couples TRBV18 to TRBJ1-2; D uncertain. Germline V gives CDR1 KGHSH, CDR2 LQKENI. V lost 2 bases and J 0 bases, leaving 10 bases between the germline ends. This CDR3 is built from 15 residues. The CDR3 reads CASSPSSSANYGYTF. As DNA, the CDR3 is TGTGCCAGCTCACCATCAAGTTCAGCTAACTATGGCTACACCTTC.

The J gene is TRBJ1-5, the V gene TRBV25-1, with unresolved D. V lost 2 bases, J lost 11 bases, and 16 bases lay in between. CDR3 length: 14 amino acids. Germline CDR1 is MGHDK and CDR2 is SYGVNS. The CDR3 DNA follows: TGTGCCAGCAGTGAAAAAGCGGCCCCCACGGCCCAGCATTTT. Protein: CASSEKAAPTAQHF.

J is TRBJ1-5 and V is TRBV19; D remains ambiguous. V lost 6 bases, J lost 3 bases, and 15 bases lay in between. In germline, CDR1 is LNHDA, CDR2 SQIVND (reference sequence). The CDR3 length is 15 residues. CDR3 region: CASRPPGANNQPQHF. The CDR3 DNA follows: TGTGCCAGTAGGCCACCGGGAGCGAACAATCAGCCCCAGCATTTT.

Here the CDR3 reads CATKQSGPTEAFF. In DNA, the CDR3 is TGTGCGACCAAGCAATCGGGTCCCACTGAAGCTTTCTTT. The V gene is TRBV21-1, the J gene TRBJ1-1. TRBV21-1 is a listed pseudogene. The CDR3 runs 13 residues.

The chain recombines TRBV12-5 with TRBJ1-1; D remains unclear. Germline lookup yields CDR1 LGHNT and CDR2 FRNRAP. The CDR3 runs 13 residues. With 7 bases removed from V and 4 bases from J, the gap between germline ends came to 13 bases. CDR3 amino acids: CASENIPGTEAFF. As DNA, the CDR3 is TGTGCTAGTGAGAACATTCCGGGCACTGAAGCTTTCTTT.

The V and J genes are TRBV9 and TRBJ1-4; D is unclear. Germline lookup yields CDR1 SGDLS and CDR2 YYNGEE. The CDR3 spans 13 residues. Trimming cost V 0 bases and J 8 bases, with 8 bases left between them. CDR3 residues: CASSVGSGEKLFF. Written as DNA, the CDR3 is TGTGCCAGCAGCGTAGGTTCGGGAGAAAAACTGTTTTTT.

The chain employs TRBV2 and TRBJ2-3; the D gene is possibly TRBD2 (6 bases). Germline V lookup: CDR1 SNHLY, CDR2 FYNNEI. Trimming removed 6 bases from V and 6 bases from J, with 10 bases in between. This CDR3 is 12 amino acids long. The CDR3 is CASRESGDTQYF. Written as DNA, the CDR3 is TGTGCCAGCAGGGAGAGCGGGGATACGCAGTATTTT.

This chain connects TRBV27 to TRBJ2-3, with 8 bases aligning to TRBD1. This CDR3 is 16 amino acids long. The germline V gene encodes CDR1 MNHEY and CDR2 SMNVEV (reference sequence). Unmatched junction bases numbered 12, after V lost 7 bases and J lost 3 bases. The CDR3 loop is CASTPRQGLGTDTQYF. The DNA of the CDR3 is TGTGCCAGCACCCCTAGACAGGGGCTTGGTACAGATACGCAGTATTTT.